The rows below give T cell receptor beta chains drawn from one sample of a study of blood T cell repertoires in COVID-19. Measured with immunoSEQ multiplex PCR; TCRdb has only the in-frame clones, and not every one. The sample has about 160,000 clones, more than 85% seen once. Material for sequencing was peripheral blood. These receptors were obtained from a man aged 55-75 years with COVID-19, enrolled during active disease. Each CDR3 is given with its conserved first and last residue. Each record gives: J gene, V gene, CDR3 protein.

>TRBJ2-1|TRBV7-2
CASSLLAPPGNEQFF
>TRBJ2-1|TRBV5-3
CARSQPPGTGRDYEQFF
>TRBJ2-1|TRBV25-1
CASSVQGFYNEQFF
>TRBJ1-5|TRBV5-6
CASSLAGQASLPQHF
>TRBJ2-1|TRBV3-1/TRBV3-2
CASSLAGLAGVGEQFF
>TRBJ2-5|TRBV6-1
CASSELAGGETQYF
>TRBJ1-3|TRBV6-6
CASSRLQGRSGNTIYF
>TRBJ1-1|TRBV5-4
CASSLAGQGRSEAFF
>TRBJ1-1|TRBV6-1
CASSEFRQVSEAFF
>TRBJ1-6|TRBV6-2/TRBV6-3
CASSYVGGRNSPLHF
>TRBJ2-1|TRBV7-9
CASSSAGTGDNEQFF
>TRBJ2-7|TRBV6-2/TRBV6-3
CASSRQPSRQQYF
>TRBJ2-7|TRBV11-3
CASSSGTSGSVEQYF
>TRBJ1-2|TRBV21-1
CASSKERGQEYGYTF
>TRBJ1-4|TRBV9
CASSPYQGTENEKLFF
>TRBJ1-1|TRBV18
CASSPPGGSQGGTEAFF
>TRBJ1-4|TRBV28
CASTKTGVDEKLFF
>TRBJ2-5|TRBV5-8
CASTDRSRDLSGTQYF
>TRBJ2-1|TRBV29-1
CSVHTSGIYNEQFF
>TRBJ2-1|TRBV5-5
CASSGTSSYNEQFF
>TRBJ1-3|TRBV24-1
CATSDPRGDTIYF
>TRBJ2-1|TRBV7-8
CASSPGLAHNNEQFF
>TRBJ2-1|TRBV9
CASRRTGRNEQFF
>TRBJ2-1|TRBV19
CASSITGTHNEQFF
>TRBJ1-1|TRBV6-1
CASSERQGTEAFF
>TRBJ2-7|TRBV18
CASSVYGTGTYEQYF
>TRBJ1-1|TRBV30
CAWSTGTGPTAFF
>TRBJ1-2|TRBV27
CASSSEGQGSGYTF
>TRBJ2-3|TRBV28
CASRPGGIGTDTQYF
>TRBJ2-5|TRBV6-5
CASSYRDTQETQYF
>TRBJ1-4|TRBV7-8
CASSLVAATNEKLFF